The rows below give T cell receptor beta chains drawn from one sample of a study of blood T cell repertoires in COVID-19. Assay used: immunoSEQ multiplex PCR; TCRdb lists only in-frame clones, some missing. This sample yields some 96,000 clones, of which just under 85% are seen a single time; 13% belongs to the top ten. The sample consisted of peripheral blood. The receptors derive from a man between 50 and 59 years old with active or convalescent COVID-19. The CDR3 runs from the conserved cysteine through the conserved F or W. The D gene is left open where the match is weak. Clone size is shown for a subset of rows, as once, few, many or a class of expanded clone.

len	v_gene	abundance	j_gene	d_gene	CDR3aa	CDR3nt
16	TRBV5-1	NA	TRBJ1-5	NA	CASSLGLGRGDQPQHF	TGCGCCAGCAGCCTGGGGCTTGGTAGGGGCGATCAGCCCCAGCATTTT
15	TRBV30	NA	TRBJ2-5	NA	CAWNRGGALSETQYF	TGTGCCTGGAACAGGGGGGGGGCGCTCTCAGAGACCCAGTACTTC
15	TRBV3-1/TRBV3-2	NA	TRBJ2-7	TRBD2	CASSQDTSGSYEQYF	TGTGCCAGCAGCCAAGATACTAGCGGGAGCTACGAGCAGTACTTC
13	TRBV7-3	NA	TRBJ2-2	NA	CASSPTVVGELFF	TGTGCCAGCAGCCCCACGGTAGTCGGGGAGCTGTTTTTT
16	TRBV3-1/TRBV3-2	once	TRBJ1-3	NA	CASSHGGGYSGNTIYF	TGTGCCAGCAGCCATGGGGGAGGCTACTCTGGAAACACCATATATTTT
16	TRBV5-1	NA	TRBJ2-3	TRBD2	CASSLSGRVDGDTQYF	TGCGCCAGCAGCCTCAGCGGGAGGGTCGATGGAGATACGCAGTATTTT
15	TRBV6-5	NA	TRBJ2-5	NA	CASSYSMRFQETQYF	TGTGCCAGCAGTTACTCGATGAGGTTCCAAGAGACCCAGTACTTC
15	TRBV9	NA	TRBJ2-5	TRBD1	CASSRGTGDQETQYF	TGTGCCAGCAGTCGAGGGACAGGGGATCAAGAGACCCAGTACTTC
13	TRBV27	NA	TRBJ1-2	TRBD1	CASGPGQGFGYTF	TGTGCCAGCGGACCGGGACAGGGGTTTGGCTACACCTTC
12	TRBV3-1/TRBV3-2	few	TRBJ1-2	TRBD1	CASTTGGVGYTF	TGTGCCAGCACGACAGGGGGCGTTGGCTACACCTTC
14	TRBV19	NA	TRBJ2-5	NA	CASSISGVGETQYF	TGTGCCAGTAGTATATCGGGAGTAGGGGAGACCCAGTACTTC
14	TRBV5-4	NA	TRBJ2-7	TRBD2	CASSPGTRSYEQYF	TGTGCCAGCAGCCCCGGGACTAGATCCTACGAGCAGTACTTC
15	TRBV6-6	NA	TRBJ2-3	TRBD2	CASSYWTRSTDTQYF	TGTGCCAGCAGTTACTGGACTAGAAGCACAGATACGCAGTATTTT
17	TRBV5-4	NA	TRBJ1-3	TRBD1	CASSSSRTGAIGNTIYF	TGTGCCAGCAGCTCCTCCCGGACAGGGGCCATTGGAAACACCATATATTTT
16	TRBV2	NA	TRBJ1-5	TRBD1	CASSGQGARGNQPQHF	TGTGCCAGCAGTGGACAGGGGGCTAGGGGCAATCAGCCCCAGCATTTT
13	TRBV3-1/TRBV3-2	once	TRBJ2-2	TRBD1	CATGDSLTGELFF	TGTGCAACCGGGGACAGCCTCACCGGGGAGCTGTTTTTT
11	TRBV10-3	NA	TRBJ2-7	NA	CAISAGDEQYF	TGTGCCATCAGTGCGGGAGACGAGCAGTACTTC
14	TRBV27	NA	TRBJ2-3	NA	CASSLFEGLDTQYF	TGTGCCAGCAGTTTATTCGAGGGTCTGGATACGCAGTATTTT
17	TRBV6-2/TRBV6-3	few	TRBJ2-1	TRBD2	CASSLWTSGMSYNEQFF	TGTGCCAGCAGCCTCTGGACTAGCGGGATGTCCTACAATGAGCAGTTCTTC
13	TRBV7-8	NA	TRBJ1-3	NA	CASSPLLGNTIYF	TGTGCCAGCAGCCCACTCCTTGGAAACACCATATATTTT
14	TRBV11-3	few	TRBJ1-6	NA	CASSLGSDNSPLHF	TGTGCCAGCAGCTTAGGGTCAGATAATTCACCCCTCCACTTT
18	TRBV5-1	NA	TRBJ2-6	TRBD1	CASSLKTGGFSGANVLTF	TGCGCCAGCAGCTTGAAGACAGGGGGCTTCTCTGGGGCCAACGTCCTGACTTTC
13	TRBV30	once	TRBJ2-7	TRBD1	CAWSRLTGDEQYF	TGTGCCTGGAGTCGCCTCACAGGGGACGAGCAGTACTTC
13	TRBV27	NA	TRBJ2-7	NA	CASSLKFRYEQYF	TGTGCCAGCAGTTTAAAATTTCGCTACGAGCAGTACTTC